Described below is a single T cell receptor beta chain sequence and its context. Its antigen is not known. Per the germline V gene, CDR1 is SGHRS and CDR2 is YFSETQ. Trimming at V came to 2 bases and at J to 6 bases, leaving 4 bases not matched to a gene. CDR3 length equals 15 residues. Time point given: patch test 1, 2 weeks after DPC sensitization. Treatment defined: therapeutic diphenylcyclopropenone sensitization with weekly scalp DPC. The entry originates in a study of human T cells and chemical hapten exposure. Study-wide context: Diagnoses of alopecia areata, totalis or universalis occurred in mostly female patients. Notes on the study in general: Having alopecia, donors may respond immunologically unlike healthy people.

Unique molecular identifiers were attached to individual cDNA molecules during library preparation. Each CDR3 protein gets one entry after TCRdb re-called the RACE reads with MiXCR. Of roughly 120,000 distinct CDR3 sequences in the sample, 9% to 13% were seen once. This TCR derives from a woman aged 45 to 65 with alopecia areata. Some clones in this sample may be carry-over from other donors' samples. The chain has TRBV5-1 and TRBJ2-1; 11 bases are shared with TRBD2. Sequences were derived from whole blood, sampled in connection with sensitization to the hapten diphenylcyclopropenone (DPC). The CDR3: CASSFLAGGGNEQFF. The CDR3 coding sequence is TGCGCCAGCAGCTTCCTAGCGGGGGGCGGCAATGAGCAGTTCTTC.